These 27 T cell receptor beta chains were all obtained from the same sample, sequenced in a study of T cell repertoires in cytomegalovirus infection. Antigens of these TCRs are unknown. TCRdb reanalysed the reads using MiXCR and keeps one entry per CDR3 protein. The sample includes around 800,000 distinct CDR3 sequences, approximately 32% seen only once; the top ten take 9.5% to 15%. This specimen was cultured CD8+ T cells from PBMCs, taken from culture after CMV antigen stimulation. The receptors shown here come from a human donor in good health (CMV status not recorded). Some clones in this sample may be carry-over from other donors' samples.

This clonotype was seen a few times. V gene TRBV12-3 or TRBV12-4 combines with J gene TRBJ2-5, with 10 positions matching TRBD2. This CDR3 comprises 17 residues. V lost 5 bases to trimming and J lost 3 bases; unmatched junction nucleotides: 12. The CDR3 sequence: CASSKFYSGGPKETQYF. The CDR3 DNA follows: TGTGCCAGCAGTAAATTTTATAGCGGGGGGCCCAAAGAGACCCAGTACTTC.

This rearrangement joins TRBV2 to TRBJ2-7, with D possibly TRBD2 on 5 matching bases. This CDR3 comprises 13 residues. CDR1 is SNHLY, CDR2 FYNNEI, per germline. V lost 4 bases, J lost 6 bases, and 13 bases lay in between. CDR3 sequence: CASSGARRFEQYV. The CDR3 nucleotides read TGTGCCAGCAGTGGGGCCAGGAGGTTCGAGCAGTACGTC.

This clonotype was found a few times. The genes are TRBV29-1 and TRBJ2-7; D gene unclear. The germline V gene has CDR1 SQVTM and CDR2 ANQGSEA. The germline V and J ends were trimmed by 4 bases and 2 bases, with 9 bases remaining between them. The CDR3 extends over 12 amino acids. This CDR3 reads CSVVGRTYEQYF. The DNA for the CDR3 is TGCAGCGTTGTAGGCAGGACCTACGAGCAGTACTTC.

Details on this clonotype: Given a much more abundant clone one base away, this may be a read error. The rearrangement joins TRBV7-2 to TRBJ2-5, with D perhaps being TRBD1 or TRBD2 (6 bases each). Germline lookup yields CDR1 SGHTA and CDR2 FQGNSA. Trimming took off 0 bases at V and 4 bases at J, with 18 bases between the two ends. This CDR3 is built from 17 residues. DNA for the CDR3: TGTGCCAGCAGCTTAGCTCCTAGTAGGGGGGCAGTAGAGACCCAGTACTTC. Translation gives CASSLAPSRGAVETQYF.

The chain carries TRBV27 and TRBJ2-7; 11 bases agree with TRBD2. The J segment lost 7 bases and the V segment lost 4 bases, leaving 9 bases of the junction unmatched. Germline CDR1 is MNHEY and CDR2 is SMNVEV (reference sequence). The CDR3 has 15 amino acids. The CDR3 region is CASSSHPLAGDEQYV. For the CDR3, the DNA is TGTGCCAGCAGTTCCCACCCACTAGCGGGGGATGAGCAGTACGTC.

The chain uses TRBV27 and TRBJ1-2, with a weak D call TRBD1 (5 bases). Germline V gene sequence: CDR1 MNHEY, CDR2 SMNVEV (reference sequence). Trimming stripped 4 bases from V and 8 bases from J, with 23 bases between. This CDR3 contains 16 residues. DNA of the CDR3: TGTGCCAGCAGTTACACGAGGTGGGGCAGGTCGAACGGCTACACCTTC. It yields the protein CASSYTRWGRSNGYTF.

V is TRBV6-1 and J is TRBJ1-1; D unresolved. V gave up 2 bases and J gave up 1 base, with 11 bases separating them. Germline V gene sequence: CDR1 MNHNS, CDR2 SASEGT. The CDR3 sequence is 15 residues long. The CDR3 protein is CASSEKSAWNTEAFF. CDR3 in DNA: TGTGCCAGCAGTGAAAAGTCGGCTTGGAACACTGAAGCTTTCTTT.

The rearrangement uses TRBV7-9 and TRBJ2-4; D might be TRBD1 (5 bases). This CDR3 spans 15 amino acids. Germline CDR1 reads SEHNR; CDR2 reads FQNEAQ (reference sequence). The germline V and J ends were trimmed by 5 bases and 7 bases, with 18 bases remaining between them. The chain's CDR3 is CASSRPGQGANIQYF. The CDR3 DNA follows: TGTGCCAGCAGCCGGCCTGGGCAGGGTGCGAACATTCAGTACTTC.

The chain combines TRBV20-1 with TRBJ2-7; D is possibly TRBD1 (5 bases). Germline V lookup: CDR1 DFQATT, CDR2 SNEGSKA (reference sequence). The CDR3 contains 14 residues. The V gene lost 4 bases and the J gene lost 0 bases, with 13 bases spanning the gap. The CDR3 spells CSAMNRNISYEQYF. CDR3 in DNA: TGCAGTGCTATGAACAGGAACATCTCCTACGAGCAGTACTTC.

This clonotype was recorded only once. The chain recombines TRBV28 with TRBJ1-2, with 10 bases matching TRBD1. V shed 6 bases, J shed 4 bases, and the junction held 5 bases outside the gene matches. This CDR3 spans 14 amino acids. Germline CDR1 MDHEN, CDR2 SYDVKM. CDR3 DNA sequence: TGTGCCAGCAGATCCTGGACAGGGGGCTATGGCTACACCTTC. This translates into CASRSWTGGYGYTF.

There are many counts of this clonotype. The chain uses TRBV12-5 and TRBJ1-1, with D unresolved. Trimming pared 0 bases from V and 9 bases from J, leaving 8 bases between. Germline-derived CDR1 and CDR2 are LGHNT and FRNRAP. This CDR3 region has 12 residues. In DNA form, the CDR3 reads TGTGCTAGTGGTTTGGTCGGCGGTAAAGCTTTCTTT. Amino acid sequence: CASGLVGGKAFF.

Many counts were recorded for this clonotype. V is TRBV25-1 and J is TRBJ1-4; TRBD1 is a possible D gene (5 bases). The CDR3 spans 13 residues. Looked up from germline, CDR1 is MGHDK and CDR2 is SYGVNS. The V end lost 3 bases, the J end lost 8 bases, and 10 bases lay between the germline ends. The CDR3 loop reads CASSDLREEKLFF. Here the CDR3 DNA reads TGTGCCAGCAGTGACCTCAGGGAAGAAAAACTGTTTTTT.

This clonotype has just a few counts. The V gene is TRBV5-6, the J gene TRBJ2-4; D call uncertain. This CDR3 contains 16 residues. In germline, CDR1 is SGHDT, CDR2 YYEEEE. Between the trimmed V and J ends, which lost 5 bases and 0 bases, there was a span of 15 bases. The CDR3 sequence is CASSYDGLGAKNIQYF. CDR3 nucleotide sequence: TGTGCCAGCAGTTATGACGGCCTTGGAGCCAAAAACATTCAGTACTTC.

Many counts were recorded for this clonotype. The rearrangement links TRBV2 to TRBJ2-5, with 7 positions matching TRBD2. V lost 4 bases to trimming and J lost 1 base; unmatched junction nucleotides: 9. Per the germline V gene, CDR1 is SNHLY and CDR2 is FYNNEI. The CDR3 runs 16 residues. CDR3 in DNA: TGTGCCAGCAGTGGGGGACTACATGTATTCCAAGAGACCCAGTACTTC. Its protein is CASSGGLHVFQETQYF.

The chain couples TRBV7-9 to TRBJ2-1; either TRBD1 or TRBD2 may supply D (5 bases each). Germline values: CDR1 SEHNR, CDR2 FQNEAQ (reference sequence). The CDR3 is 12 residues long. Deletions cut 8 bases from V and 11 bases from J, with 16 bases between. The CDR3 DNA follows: TGTGCCAGCCGTGGGGGTGGGTTCAAGCAGTTCTTC. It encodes CASRGGGFKQFF.

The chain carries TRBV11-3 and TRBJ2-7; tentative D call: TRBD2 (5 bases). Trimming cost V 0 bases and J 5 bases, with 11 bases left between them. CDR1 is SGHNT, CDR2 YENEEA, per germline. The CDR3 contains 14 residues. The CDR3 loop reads CASSLDGELDEQYF. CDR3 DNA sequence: TGTGCCAGCAGCTTAGACGGGGAATTGGACGAGCAGTACTTC.

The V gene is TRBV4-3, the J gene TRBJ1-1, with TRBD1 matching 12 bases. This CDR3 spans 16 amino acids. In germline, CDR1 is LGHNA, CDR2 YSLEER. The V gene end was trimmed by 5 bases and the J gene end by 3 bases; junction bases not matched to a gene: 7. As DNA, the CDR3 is TGCGCCAGCAGCGCCCCGGGACAGGGGGCGGACACTGAAGCTTTCTTT. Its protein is CASSAPGQGADTEAFF.

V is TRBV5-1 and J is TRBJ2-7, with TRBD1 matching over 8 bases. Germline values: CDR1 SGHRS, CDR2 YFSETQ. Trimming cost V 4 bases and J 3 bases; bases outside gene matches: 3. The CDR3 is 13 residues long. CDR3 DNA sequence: TGCGCCAGCAGCAGTGACAGGGGCTACGAGCAGTACTTC. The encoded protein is CASSSDRGYEQYF.

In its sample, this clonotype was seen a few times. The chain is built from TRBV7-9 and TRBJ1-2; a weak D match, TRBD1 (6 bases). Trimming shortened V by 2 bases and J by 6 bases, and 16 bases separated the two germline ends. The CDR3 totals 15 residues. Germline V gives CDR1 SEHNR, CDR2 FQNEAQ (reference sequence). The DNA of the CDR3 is TGTGCCAGCAGCTTAAGCCACAGGGTAGAGGATGGCTACACCTTC. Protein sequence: CASSLSHRVEDGYTF.

The CDR3 loop is CASSAYPGQFMNEQFF. As DNA, the CDR3 is TGCGCCAGCAGCGCATATCCGGGACAGTTTATGAATGAGCAGTTCTTC. The rearrangement joins TRBV4-1 to TRBJ2-1, with TRBD1 matching 7 bases. Germline V lookup: CDR1 MGHRA, CDR2 YSYEKL. The CDR3 is made up of 16 amino acids. V lost 5 bases, J lost 7 bases, and 14 bases stayed unmatched.

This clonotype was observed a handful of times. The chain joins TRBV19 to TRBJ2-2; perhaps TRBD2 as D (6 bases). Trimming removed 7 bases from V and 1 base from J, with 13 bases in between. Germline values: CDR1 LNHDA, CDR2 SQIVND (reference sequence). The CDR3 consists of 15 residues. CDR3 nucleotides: TGTGCCAGTAATACGGGAGATCTGAACACCGGGGAGCTGTTTTTT. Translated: CASNTGDLNTGELFF.

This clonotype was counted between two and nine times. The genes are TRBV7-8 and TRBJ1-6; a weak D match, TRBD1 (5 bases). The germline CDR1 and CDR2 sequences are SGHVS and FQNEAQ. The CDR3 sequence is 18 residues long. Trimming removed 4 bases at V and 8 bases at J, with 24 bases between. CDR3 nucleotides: TGTGCCAGCAGCTCTAGTTGGGGACGGCCCTCGGATCATTCACCCCTCCACTTT. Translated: CASSSSWGRPSDHSPLHF.

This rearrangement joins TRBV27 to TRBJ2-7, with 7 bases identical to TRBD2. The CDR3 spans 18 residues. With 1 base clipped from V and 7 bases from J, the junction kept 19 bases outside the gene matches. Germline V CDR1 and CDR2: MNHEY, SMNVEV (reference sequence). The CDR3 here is CASSLCDQRDSLLWEQYV. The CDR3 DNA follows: TGTGCCAGCAGTTTATGTGATCAGCGGGACTCCCTTCTCTGGGAGCAGTACGTC.

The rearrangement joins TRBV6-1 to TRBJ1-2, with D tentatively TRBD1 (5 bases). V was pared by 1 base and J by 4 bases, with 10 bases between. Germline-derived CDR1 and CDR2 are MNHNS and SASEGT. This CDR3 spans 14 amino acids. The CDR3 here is CASSEVQAGYGYTF. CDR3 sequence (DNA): TGTGCCAGCAGTGAAGTACAGGCTGGCTATGGCTACACCTTC.

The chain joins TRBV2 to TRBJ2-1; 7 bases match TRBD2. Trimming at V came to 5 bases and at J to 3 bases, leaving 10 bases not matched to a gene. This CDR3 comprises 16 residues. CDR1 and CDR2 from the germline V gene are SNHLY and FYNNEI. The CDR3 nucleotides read TGTGCCAGCAGTCGCGGACGGGGGGTTGTCTACAATGAGCAGTTCTTC. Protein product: CASSRGRGVVYNEQFF.

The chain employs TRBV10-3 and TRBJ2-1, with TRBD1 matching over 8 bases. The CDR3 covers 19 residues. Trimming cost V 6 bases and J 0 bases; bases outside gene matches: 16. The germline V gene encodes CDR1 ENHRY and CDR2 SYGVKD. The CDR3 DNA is TGTGCCATCAGCCAATCTCCCGGACAGGGCCTAAGCTCCTACAATGAGCAGTTCTTC. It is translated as CAISQSPGQGLSSYNEQFF.

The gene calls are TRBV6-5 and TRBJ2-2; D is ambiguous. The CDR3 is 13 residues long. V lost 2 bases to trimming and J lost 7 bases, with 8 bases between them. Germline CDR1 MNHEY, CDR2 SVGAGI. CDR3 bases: TGTGCCAGCAGTTACACGAGAGTCGGGGAGCTGTTTTTT. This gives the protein CASSYTRVGELFF.